Listed below are T cell receptor beta chains from one sample, sequenced in a study of T-cell memory formation after mild COVID-19. From the 5' RACE reads, TCRdb called clonotypes with MiXCR, one entry per CDR3 protein. The table shows 5,000 or so distinct CDR3 sequences, with around 45% occurring only once. What was sequenced was PBMCs or a T cell subset sorted from them (not recorded which). Receptor source: an adult who had mild COVID-19 (a few samples of this study predate the infection). Cell type and time point are not known. Both conserved end residues are trimmed from each CDR3.

j_call: TRBJ2-5; v_call: TRBV24-1; cdr3_length: 13; cdr3_aa: ATSDAGEGRETQY
j_call: TRBJ2-1; v_call: TRBV6-2/TRBV6-3; cdr3_length: 14; cdr3_aa: ASSYFSGGPYNEQF
j_call: TRBJ2-3; v_call: TRBV10-1; cdr3_length: 14; cdr3_aa: ASSDYRTGGPDTQY
j_call: TRBJ2-1; v_call: TRBV7-6; cdr3_length: 13; cdr3_aa: ASSRIAGDYNEQF
j_call: TRBJ2-1; v_call: TRBV4-3; cdr3_length: 13; cdr3_aa: ASSQVPAPDNEQF
j_call: TRBJ2-5; v_call: TRBV23-1; cdr3_length: 12; cdr3_aa: ASSLGTSQETQY
j_call: TRBJ2-3; v_call: TRBV24-1; cdr3_length: 11; cdr3_aa: ATSDQFPDTQY
j_call: TRBJ2-5; v_call: TRBV12-3/TRBV12-4; cdr3_length: 13; cdr3_aa: ASSPGTSGKETQY
j_call: TRBJ2-3; v_call: TRBV29-1; cdr3_length: 12; cdr3_aa: SVGYGGSTDTQY
j_call: TRBJ2-5; v_call: TRBV6-6; cdr3_length: 13; cdr3_aa: ASSYSTGGSKTQY
j_call: TRBJ2-1; v_call: TRBV7-6; cdr3_length: 9; cdr3_aa: ASSPGYEQF
j_call: TRBJ2-7; v_call: TRBV9; cdr3_length: 12; cdr3_aa: ASSVEGTPYEQY
j_call: TRBJ2-5; v_call: TRBV4-1; cdr3_length: 12; cdr3_aa: ASSRLKGEETQY
j_call: TRBJ2-7; v_call: TRBV29-1; cdr3_length: 10; cdr3_aa: SVEVRADEQY
j_call: TRBJ1-1; v_call: TRBV12-3/TRBV12-4; cdr3_length: 13; cdr3_aa: ASTPPRAVNTEAF
j_call: TRBJ2-1; v_call: TRBV20-1; cdr3_length: 13; cdr3_aa: SAISKGTNYNEQF
j_call: TRBJ1-1; v_call: TRBV9; cdr3_length: 12; cdr3_aa: ASSTMTVGTEAF
j_call: TRBJ2-3; v_call: TRBV10-3; cdr3_length: 12; cdr3_aa: AISLGLGTDTQY
j_call: TRBJ2-4; v_call: TRBV5-1; cdr3_length: 15; cdr3_aa: ASSLAGALLAKNIQY
j_call: -; v_call: TRBV7-6; cdr3_length: 9; cdr3_aa: GSSPGYYQF
j_call: TRBJ2-3; v_call: TRBV5-1; cdr3_length: 13; cdr3_aa: ASSFLAGVTDTQY
j_call: TRBJ2-3; v_call: TRBV27; cdr3_length: 13; cdr3_aa: ASSLGGLSTDTQY
j_call: TRBJ1-1; v_call: TRBV7-8; cdr3_length: 11; cdr3_aa: ASSSDRDTEAF
j_call: TRBJ1-5; v_call: TRBV6-5; cdr3_length: 11; cdr3_aa: ASSYSRDQPQH
j_call: TRBJ2-3; v_call: TRBV7-2; cdr3_length: 11; cdr3_aa: ASSLGSMNTQY
j_call: TRBJ2-1; v_call: TRBV5-4; cdr3_length: 15; cdr3_aa: ASSLGAGGIGDNEQF
j_call: TRBJ2-2; v_call: TRBV24-1; cdr3_length: 11; cdr3_aa: ATSDVRTGELF
j_call: TRBJ2-7; v_call: TRBV12-3/TRBV12-4; cdr3_length: 10; cdr3_aa: ASSGTGAEQY
j_call: TRBJ2-5; v_call: TRBV6-2/TRBV6-3; cdr3_length: 12; cdr3_aa: ASRRTVMAETQY
j_call: TRBJ1-1; v_call: TRBV10-3; cdr3_length: 13; cdr3_aa: AISDSRTGVTEAF
j_call: TRBJ2-2; v_call: TRBV10-3; cdr3_length: 17; cdr3_aa: AINKGQDGRTENTGELF
j_call: TRBJ1-2; v_call: TRBV21-1; cdr3_length: 9; cdr3_aa: ASSKGQPYT
j_call: TRBJ2-2; v_call: TRBV4-1; cdr3_length: 14; cdr3_aa: ASSQPISGGTGELF
j_call: -; v_call: TRBV11-2; cdr3_length: 10; cdr3_aa: ASSQAGGGQF
j_call: TRBJ2-6; v_call: TRBV10-3; cdr3_length: 13; cdr3_aa: ASRQGMYGANVLT
j_call: TRBJ2-7; v_call: TRBV7-2; cdr3_length: 13; cdr3_aa: ASRVELAGTYEQY
j_call: TRBJ1-1; v_call: TRBV7-2; cdr3_length: 12; cdr3_aa: ASSLHFSGVAAF
j_call: TRBJ2-1; v_call: TRBV7-3; cdr3_length: 14; cdr3_aa: ASSPEKGGSYNEQF
j_call: TRBJ1-5; v_call: TRBV24-1; cdr3_length: 11; cdr3_aa: ATSEQANQPQH
j_call: TRBJ2-1; v_call: TRBV4-1; cdr3_length: 13; cdr3_aa: ASSQGRDSYNEQF
j_call: TRBJ2-5; v_call: TRBV25-1; cdr3_length: 13; cdr3_aa: ASSAIQSYQETQY
j_call: TRBJ2-3; v_call: TRBV5-6; cdr3_length: 13; cdr3_aa: ASSPIAGRTDTQY
j_call: TRBJ2-7; v_call: TRBV12-3/TRBV12-4; cdr3_length: 13; cdr3_aa: ASSPIGGGIYEQY
j_call: TRBJ2-5; v_call: TRBV20-1; cdr3_length: 12; cdr3_aa: SAPPRGAQETQY
j_call: TRBJ2-1; v_call: TRBV5-4; cdr3_length: 11; cdr3_aa: ASSRDSGGEQF
j_call: TRBJ2-3; v_call: TRBV6-2/TRBV6-3; cdr3_length: 12; cdr3_aa: ASRLGRILDTQY
j_call: TRBJ1-1; v_call: TRBV6-2/TRBV6-3; cdr3_length: 13; cdr3_aa: ASSYSSAWGTEAF
j_call: TRBJ1-2; v_call: TRBV18; cdr3_length: 12; cdr3_aa: ASSHYGKTEGYT
j_call: TRBJ1-1; v_call: TRBV6-5; cdr3_length: 13; cdr3_aa: ASSPPLPGGAGAF
j_call: TRBJ2-1; v_call: TRBV20-1; cdr3_length: 10; cdr3_aa: SASQGGNEQF
j_call: TRBJ1-2; v_call: TRBV28; cdr3_length: 10; cdr3_aa: ASRTGLYGYT